This paragraph reports one TCR beta chain. Antigen specificity is unknown. Assay used: immunoSEQ multiplex PCR; TCRdb lists only in-frame clones, some missing. Of 110,000 to 150,000 clones listed, just under 95% were seen once; the top ten hold over 1.5%. This specimen belongs to a study of T cell responses to AZD1222 COVID-19 vaccine. General observations from the study: Mapped onto spike, vaccine-associated CD4 TCRs spanned it and were dominant at 160-218 and 743-854. Reports say nearly half of spike-specific TCRs go after unmutated variant regions. White British ancestry dominated among donors, who included more females, and clonal diversity was possibly underestimated. Spike-specific TCR breadth and depth were elevated following two AZD1222 doses.

The V gene end was trimmed by 4 bases and the J gene end by 1 base; junction bases not matched to a gene: 7. Germline loops: CDR1 LNHDA, CDR2 SQIVND (reference sequence). The CDR3 consists of 16 residues. The sample here was peripheral blood, taken on day 0 of AZD1222 vaccination. The V gene is TRBV19, the J gene TRBJ1-1, with 9 bases matching TRBD1. The TCR originated in an adult in good health. The CDR3 DNA reads TGTGCCAGTAGTAATGGGAGGGGACAGGGGAACACTGAAGCTTTCTTT. It codes for CASSNGRGQGNTEAFF.